This T cell receptor beta chain was profiled in a study of blood T cell repertoires in COVID-19. Turning to the study itself: Acute and convalescent COVID-19 samples came from the United States, Italy and Spain.

The CDR3 contains 18 residues. CDR1 SEHNR and CDR2 FQNEAQ come from the germline V gene (reference sequence). Trimming stripped 2 bases from V and 0 bases from J, with 17 bases between. Method: immunoSEQ multiplex PCR; TCRdb's copy keeps in-frame clones and lacks some. Among fewer than 250,000 clones, around 90% were seen once, and the ten largest hold more than 0.65%. The sample was peripheral blood. This receptor was identified in a man aged 25 to 45 with COVID-19, enrolled during active disease. The V gene is TRBV7-9, the J gene TRBJ2-1; perhaps TRBD2 as D (6 bases). The CDR3 nucleotides read TGTGCCAGCAGCTTAAGAAGGGACTCCTCAGCCTCCTACAATGAGCAGTTCTTC. Its translation is CASSLRRDSSASYNEQFF. Using reference TRBV7-9 and TRBJ2-1 for the parts outside the CDR3, the full variable domain is DTGVSQNPRHKITKRGQNVTFRCDPISEHNRLYWYRQTLGQGPEFLTYFQNEAQLEKSRLLSDRFSAERPKGSFSTLEIQRTEQGDSAMYLCASSLRRDSSASYNEQFFGPGTRLTVL.